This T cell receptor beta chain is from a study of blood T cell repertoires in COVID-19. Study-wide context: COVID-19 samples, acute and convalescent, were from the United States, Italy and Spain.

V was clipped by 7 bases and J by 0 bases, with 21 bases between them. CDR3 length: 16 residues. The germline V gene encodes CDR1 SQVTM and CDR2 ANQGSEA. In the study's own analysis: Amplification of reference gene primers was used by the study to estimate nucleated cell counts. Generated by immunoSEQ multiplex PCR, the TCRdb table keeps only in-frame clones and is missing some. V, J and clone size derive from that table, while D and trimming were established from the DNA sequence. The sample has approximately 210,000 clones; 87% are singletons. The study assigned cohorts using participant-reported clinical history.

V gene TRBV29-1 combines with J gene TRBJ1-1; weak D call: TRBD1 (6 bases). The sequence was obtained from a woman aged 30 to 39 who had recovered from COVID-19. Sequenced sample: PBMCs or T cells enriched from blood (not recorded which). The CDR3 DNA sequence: TGCAGCGGATCCCAGGGGACGGAGCCTTTGAACACTGAAGCTTTCTTT. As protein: CSGSQGTEPLNTEAFF.